These 2 T cell receptor beta chains were sequenced from one sample in a study of cytomegalovirus exposure and HLA in healthy donors. The PCR contained 60 Vbeta and 13 Jbeta primers. This table comes from immunoSEQ multiplex PCR, and its TCRdb copy is limited to in-frame clones, with some not included. The sample holds 160,000 or so clones, 60% to 80% seen once. The sample consisted of PBMCs. These receptors were obtained from a man aged 35 to 55 in good health and CMV-seropositive.

The chain employs TRBV7-9 and TRBJ2-1; the D gene is possibly TRBD2 (6 bases). This CDR3 contains 15 residues. Trimming removed 4 bases at V and 7 bases at J, with 17 bases between. Germline-derived CDR1 and CDR2 are SEHNR and FQNEAQ (reference sequence). The CDR3 bases are TGTGCCAGCAGCTCCCCTGAAGCGGGTCAAAATGAGCAGTTCTTC. It encodes CASSSPEAGQNEQFF.

This chain joins TRBV28 and TRBJ1-1; TRBD1 aligns across 8 bases. V was pared by 5 bases and J by 6 bases, with 14 bases of the junction left unmatched. Looked up from germline, CDR1 is MDHEN and CDR2 is SYDVKM. The CDR3 loop spans 16 amino acids. CDR3 DNA: TGTGCCAGCAGTCCGATAACCGGGACAGGTAAGGCTGAAGCTTTCTTT. It encodes CASSPITGTGKAEAFF.